These 8 T cell receptor beta chains were sequenced from one sample in a study of human T cells and chemical hapten exposure. Time point defined: healthy volunteer bleed at 2 weeks. Unfractionated whole blood was the source from which total RNA was extracted. TCRdb analysed the RACE reads with MiXCR anew, one entry per CDR3 protein. The data contain 130,000 or so distinct CDR3 sequences, roughly 9% of them singletons. Source material: whole blood. These receptors were collected from a male donor in good health. Some clones in this sample may be carry-over from other donors' samples.

The V gene is TRBV29-1, the J gene TRBJ2-7; TRBD1 matches 7 bases. This CDR3 has 13 amino acids. The germline V gene has CDR1 SQVTM and CDR2 ANQGSEA. J lost 5 bases, V lost 4 bases, and 8 bases had no gene match. The DNA of the CDR3 is TGCAGCGTTGGTCCGAGCAGGGGGAACGAGCAGTACTTC. Translating it yields CSVGPSRGNEQYF.

This clonotype was counted only a few times. The chain carries TRBV20-1 and TRBJ1-5, with D possibly matching TRBD1 (6 bases). CDR1 is DFQATT and CDR2 is SNEGSKA in the germline V gene (reference sequence). The germline V and J ends were trimmed by 1 base and 2 bases, with 12 bases remaining between them. This CDR3 has 15 amino acids. The CDR3 DNA reads TGCAGTGCTAGAGGCTCAGGGGTGGGCAATCAGCCCCAGCATTTT. Amino acid sequence: CSARGSGVGNQPQHF.

This clonotype has a count of ten or more. The chain combines TRBV12-3 or TRBV12-4 with TRBJ2-1; D call uncertain. The CDR3 has 13 amino acids. V dropped 0 bases and J dropped 6 bases, with 6 bases sitting between them. CDR3 loop: CASSLAQLNEQFF. The CDR3 DNA reads as TGTGCCAGCAGTTTAGCACAGCTCAATGAGCAGTTCTTC.

This clonotype has a count of ten or more. One end of the junction varies from germline; a read error may be responsible. This chain joins TRBV7-2 and TRBJ2-3; 9 bases fit TRBD2. CDR1 SGHTA and CDR2 FQGNSA come from the germline V gene. The CDR3 contains 14 residues. CDR3 loop: CASSLAGSTDTQYF. In DNA, the CDR3 is TGTGCCAGCAGCCTAGCGGGGAGCACAGATACGCAGTATTTT.

This chain connects TRBV7-9 to TRBJ2-3, with 11 bases identical to TRBD2. The CDR3 contains 14 residues. The V segment lost 5 bases and the J segment 9 bases; nucleotides outside the gene matches: 7. Germline values: CDR1 SEHNR, CDR2 FQNEAQ (reference sequence). The CDR3 DNA reads as TGTGCCAGCAGCCGCGGGACTAGCGGAACAACGCAGTATTTT. As protein: CASSRGTSGTTQYF.

This sequence joins TRBV29-1 and TRBJ2-1; D gene unclear. This CDR3 has 13 amino acids. From germline, CDR1 is SQVTM and CDR2 ANQGSEA. V lost 4 bases, J lost 1 base, and 8 bases lay in between. The CDR3 DNA is TGCAGCGTTGCAGGCAGGTCCTACAATGAGCAGTTCTTC. Translating gives CSVAGRSYNEQFF.

This clonotype appeared many times. In nucleotides, the CDR3 is TGTGCCAGCATAGGGGTTGGAGAGACCCAGTACTTC. Residues: CASIGVGETQYF. The J gene is TRBJ2-5, the V gene TRBV6-6; D perhaps matches TRBD1 (5 bases). Trimming took 7 bases from V and 4 from J, leaving 10 bases between them. CDR1 and CDR2 from the germline V gene are MNHNY and SVGAGI (reference sequence). The CDR3 contains 12 residues.

The chain uses TRBV6-5 and TRBJ2-3; 12 bases are shared with TRBD2. The CDR3 is 15 amino acids. V lost 4 bases, J lost 5 bases, and 4 bases stayed unmatched. The germline V gene encodes CDR1 MNHEY and CDR2 SVGAGI. The CDR3 sequence: CASSSSGGARDTQYF. Written as DNA, the CDR3 is TGTGCCAGCAGTTCTAGCGGGGGGGCCCGAGATACGCAGTATTTT.